Below are 13 T cell receptor beta chains sequenced from a single sample in a study of response to subunit inactivated influenza vaccine. TCRdb fed the RT-PCR reads into MiXCR, producing one record per CDR3 protein. The data hold approximately 290,000 distinct CDR3 sequences, with roughly 22% observed a single time. Source: PBMCs from blood, taken 21 months after vaccination. The receptors derive from a man aged 50 to 75 who received an inactivated influenza vaccine.

The chain uses TRBV5-1 and TRBJ2-1, with a possible D match to TRBD2 (6 bases). CDR1 and CDR2 (germline): SGHRS, YFSETQ. V dropped 5 bases and J dropped 3 bases, with 15 bases sitting between them. CDR3 length equals 15 residues. Here the CDR3 reads CASSSGTLIYNEQFF. The CDR3 DNA sequence: TGCGCCAGCAGTTCCGGGACTCTAATCTACAATGAGCAGTTCTTC. Complete variable domain (other parts from reference TRBV5-1 and TRBJ2-1): KAGVTQTPRYLIKTRGQQVTLSCSPISGHRSVSWYQQTPGQGLQFLFEYFSETQRNKGNFPGRFSGRQFSNSRSEMNVSTLELGDSALYLCASSSGTLIYNEQFFGPGTRLTVL.

A few counts support this clonotype. The chain is built from TRBV12-3 or TRBV12-4 and TRBJ2-7; D remains ambiguous. The V gene lost 6 bases and the J gene lost 7 bases, with 16 bases spanning the gap. This CDR3 has 13 residues. CDR3 in DNA: TGTGCCAGCAGCCTCCCGGCCCCTAGTGAGCAGTACTTC. The encoded protein is CASSLPAPSEQYF.

The chain combines TRBV19 with TRBJ1-6; D may be TRBD1 (6 bases). Per germline, CDR1 LNHDA and CDR2 SQIVND (reference sequence). V gave up 5 bases and J gave up 5 bases, with 13 bases separating them. This CDR3 contains 15 residues. The CDR3 nucleotides are TGTGCCAGTAGTCTTTCTGGACAGCATAATTCACCCCTCCACTTT. Translation gives CASSLSGQHNSPLHF.

This clonotype was observed many times. This chain links TRBV6-1 with TRBJ1-5; D not certain. V lost 8 bases, J lost 0 bases, and 14 bases lay in between. In germline, CDR1 is MNHNS, CDR2 SASEGT. This CDR3 has 15 residues. DNA of the CDR3: TGTGCCAGCGCGCCCGTGGCGGATAGCAATCAGCCCCAGCATTTT. Its protein product is CASAPVADSNQPQHF.

V gene TRBV12-3 or TRBV12-4 combines with J gene TRBJ1-1; the D is unclear. There are 15 residues in the CDR3. V was clipped by 5 bases and J by 0 bases, with 13 bases between them. The CDR3 DNA reads TGTGCCAGCAGTCCCATGGCCCTCATGAACACTGAAGCTTTCTTT. Translation: CASSPMALMNTEAFF.

This clonotype was seen once. The rearrangement joins TRBV20-1 to TRBJ2-5; TRBD1 agrees at 9 bases. CDR1 DFQATT and CDR2 SNEGSKA come from the germline V gene (reference sequence). The J segment lost 5 bases and the V segment lost 3 bases, leaving 10 bases of the junction unmatched. The CDR3 has 15 residues. CDR3 in amino acids: CSARDGQGWSETQYF. The CDR3 bases are TGCAGTGCTAGGGACGGACAGGGGTGGTCGGAGACCCAGTACTTC.

The chain has TRBV20-1 and TRBJ1-2, with TRBD1 identical over 7 bases. Per the germline V gene, CDR1 is DFQATT and CDR2 is SNEGSKA (reference sequence). This CDR3 region has 13 residues. V lost 4 bases to trimming and J lost 4 bases; unmatched junction nucleotides: 6. Written as DNA, the CDR3 is TGCAGTGCTACAAGAAGGGACAGCTATGGCTACACCTTC. This sequence encodes CSATRRDSYGYTF.

The rearrangement uses TRBV6-6 and TRBJ1-2; tentatively, D is TRBD1 (5 bases). The V end was cut by 5 bases, the J end by 7 bases, with 11 bases between. This CDR3 is 12 amino acids long. CDR1 is MNHNY, CDR2 SVGAGI, per germline (reference sequence). DNA of the CDR3: TGTGCCAGCAGTCAGGGTTTAGCTGGCTACACCTTC. Its translation is CASSQGLAGYTF.

In this sample, this clonotype turned up a few times. The J gene is TRBJ2-3, the V gene TRBV4-3; TRBD2 agrees at 7 bases. Germline assignment: CDR1 LGHNA and CDR2 YSLEER. V dropped 4 bases and J dropped 0; count of bases not matched to a gene: 7. CDR3 size: 16 residues. CDR3 coding DNA: TGCGCCAGCAGCCCAGGTCACGGGGGGAGCACAGATACGCAGTATTTT. Protein product: CASSPGHGGSTDTQYF.

This clonotype was counted between two and nine times. The chain employs TRBV12-3 or TRBV12-4 and TRBJ1-2; 8 bases align to TRBD1. The CDR3 runs to 16 residues. V shed 6 bases, J shed 6 bases, and the junction held 15 bases outside the gene matches. CDR3 DNA sequence: TGTGCCAGCAGGACTTACAGGGGGTCTTCTTCTGATGGCTACACCTTC. It encodes CASRTYRGSSSDGYTF.

The chain links TRBV5-6 to TRBJ2-7; 15 bases align to TRBD2. CDR1 is SGHDT, CDR2 YYEEEE, per germline. The CDR3 is 14 residues long. V gave up 4 bases and J gave up 12 bases; unmatched junction bases: 8. This CDR3 is CASSEGLAGGGGYF. CDR3 nucleotides: TGTGCCAGCAGCGAGGGACTAGCGGGAGGTGGTGGGTACTTC. Based on the CDR3 plus reference TRBV5-6 and TRBJ2-7, the full variable domain is DAGVTQSPTHLIKTRGQQVTLRCSPKSGHDTVSWYQQALGQGPQFIFQYYEEEERQRGNFPDRFSGHQFPNYSSELNVNALLLGDSALYLCASSEGLAGGGGYFGPGTRLTVT.

This clonotype was detected only a few times. The chain's CDR3 is CASSIQYTGELFF. In DNA, the CDR3 is TGTGCCAGCAGTATACAGTACACCGGGGAGCTGTTTTTT. The rearrangement uses TRBV6-6 and TRBJ2-2; D remains unclear. CDR3 length: 13 residues. Germline-derived CDR1 and CDR2 are MNHNY and SVGAGI (reference sequence). The V end lost 5 bases, the J end lost 3 bases, and 7 bases lay between the germline ends.

J is TRBJ1-3 and V is TRBV28, with 8 bases matching TRBD1. Trimming cost V 8 bases and J 2 bases; bases outside gene matches: 2. Germline CDR1 and CDR2: MDHEN and SYDVKM. The CDR3 loop spans 13 amino acids. CDR3 nucleotides: TGTGCCAGCGACAGGGGCCCTGGAAACACCATATATTTT. It specifies CASDRGPGNTIYF.